The 16 T cell receptor beta chains reported below all come from one sample, sequenced in a study of cytomegalovirus exposure and HLA in healthy donors. In the PCR, 60 Vbeta and 13 Jbeta primers were used. Clones were read by immunoSEQ multiplex PCR, and TCRdb kept only the in-frame ones, dropping some. Among approximately 170,000 clones listed, about four fifths were seen once. The sequenced material came from PBMCs. The receptors shown here come from a man aged 25 to 40 in good health and CMV-seropositive.

The gene calls are TRBV19 and TRBJ2-3; 7 bases line up with TRBD1. Germline loops: CDR1 LNHDA, CDR2 SQIVND (reference sequence). The CDR3 spans 18 residues. With V trimmed by 3 bases and J by 5 bases, 17 bases remained unmatched. DNA of the CDR3: TGTGCCAGTAGTATTCCTTCTCCCTCGACAGGGCTGGGAGATACGCAGTATTTT. This translates into CASSIPSPSTGLGDTQYF. Full variable domain (outside the CDR3, taken from reference TRBV19 and TRBJ2-3): DGGITQSPKYLFRKEGQNVTLSCEQNLNHDAMYWYRQDPGQGLRLIYYSQIVNDFQKGDIAEGYSVSREKKESFPLTVTSAQKNPTAFYLCASSIPSPSTGLGDTQYFGPGTRLTVL.

V usage is TRBV9 and J usage is TRBJ2-3, with 9 positions matching TRBD2. Germline V lookup: CDR1 SGDLS, CDR2 YYNGEE. With 0 bases clipped from V and 4 bases from J, the junction kept 6 bases outside the gene matches. This CDR3 contains 16 residues. The CDR3 loop reads CASSVAPRTSADTQYF. CDR3 bases: TGTGCCAGCAGCGTAGCTCCGAGGACTAGCGCAGATACGCAGTATTTT.

V gene TRBV7-8 combines with J gene TRBJ2-1; a weak D match, TRBD2 (6 bases). Trimming left V 0 bases short and J 9 bases short, with 18 bases between. Germline-derived CDR1 and CDR2 are SGHVS and FQNEAQ. CDR3 size: 16 residues. In DNA form, the CDR3 reads TGTGCCAGCAGCTTAGCTGTTGCGGGATCGCTGGGTGAGCAGTTCTTC. It translates to CASSLAVAGSLGEQFF.

The chain carries TRBV5-6 and TRBJ1-1; maybe TRBD1 (5 bases). The CDR3 runs to 14 residues. The germline V and J ends were trimmed by 2 bases and 1 base, with 9 bases remaining between them. CDR1 SGHDT and CDR2 YYEEEE come from the germline V gene. CDR3 residues: CASSFPGGNTEAFF. CDR3 coding DNA: TGTGCCAGCAGCTTCCCGGGGGGGAACACTGAAGCTTTCTTT.

This clone showed up just once. The chain is built from TRBV28 and TRBJ2-1; 11 bases agree with TRBD2. Germline assignment: CDR1 MDHEN and CDR2 SYDVKM. This CDR3 has 16 residues. Trimming took 8 bases from V and 7 from J; bases not matched to a gene: 13. DNA of the CDR3: TGTGCCAGCTTAACTAGCGGGAGAAAAGGGATGAATGAGCAGTTCTTC. This sequence encodes CASLTSGRKGMNEQFF.

This clone was counted a few times. This sequence joins TRBV21-1 and TRBJ2-7; the D call in the table, TRBD1, was not verified against the DNA. TRBV21-1 is described as a pseudogene. The CDR3 covers 13 residues. The CDR3 sequence: CASSSTQAYEQYF. Here the CDR3 DNA reads TGTGCCAGCAGCAGTACCCAGGCGTACGAGCAGTACTTC.

This clone showed up just once. The V gene is TRBV5-1, the J gene TRBJ2-2, with TRBD1 identical over 7 bases. CDR3 length: 15 residues. The V gene's germline CDR1 is SGHRS and CDR2 YFSETQ. With 5 bases clipped from V and 3 bases from J, the junction kept 7 bases outside the gene matches. In DNA, the CDR3 is TGCGCCAGCAGATCGACAGGGAGTCACACCGGGGAGCTGTTTTTT. Translating it yields CASRSTGSHTGELFF.

The chain has TRBV30 and TRBJ2-5; TRBD1 agrees at 9 bases. The germline V gene encodes CDR1 GTSNPN and CDR2 SVGIG (reference sequence). The CDR3 runs to 13 residues. J was trimmed by 3 bases and V by 8 bases; bases with no gene match: 7. The CDR3 protein is CAGWTGAEETQYF. CDR3 DNA: TGTGCCGGGTGGACAGGGGCCGAAGAGACCCAGTACTTC.

This chain connects TRBV5-4 to TRBJ1-2; 10 bases fit TRBD1. CDR1 is SGHNT, CDR2 YYREEE, per germline (reference sequence). This CDR3 comprises 16 residues. With V trimmed by 7 bases and J by 7 bases, 16 bases remained unmatched. CDR3 sequence: CASAHQRDRGLGGYTF. Written as DNA, the CDR3 is TGTGCCAGCGCACACCAACGGGACAGGGGACTGGGTGGCTACACCTTC. The whole variable domain, filled in from reference TRBV5-4 and TRBJ1-2, reads ETGVTQSPTHLIKTRGQQVTLRCSSQSGHNTVSWYQQALGQGPQFIFQYYREEENGRGNFPPRFSGLQFPNYSSELNVNALELDDSALYLCASAHQRDRGLGGYTFGSGTRLTVV.

This clone showed up just once. The CDR3 sequence is CASSWEREEGTDTQYF. The CDR3 nucleotides are TGTGCCAGCAGTTGGGAGCGGGAGGAGGGCACAGATACGCAGTATTTT. This rearrangement joins TRBV28 to TRBJ2-3, with 9 nucleotides matching TRBD2. In germline, CDR1 is MDHEN, CDR2 SYDVKM. The CDR3 loop spans 16 amino acids. V was clipped by 4 bases and J by 1 base; unmatched bases: 6. The entire variable domain, with the rest obtained from reference TRBV28 and TRBJ2-3, is as follows: DVKVTQSSRYLVKRTGEKVFLECVQDMDHENMFWYRQDPGLGLRLIYFSYDVKMKEKGDIPEGYSVSREKKERFSLILESASTNQTSMYLCASSWEREEGTDTQYFGPGTRLTVL.

This clone was counted between two and nine times. The rearrangement uses TRBV18 and TRBJ2-7; D is perhaps TRBD1 (5 bases). The germline CDR1 and CDR2 sequences are KGHSH and LQKENI. Trimming shortened V by 3 bases and J by 2 bases, and 11 bases separated the two germline ends. This CDR3 is 14 amino acids long. The CDR3 sequence is CASSPTDTTYEQYF. DNA for the CDR3: TGTGCCAGCTCACCCACGGACACCACCTACGAGCAGTACTTC.

The V call is TRBV7-9, the J call TRBJ2-1; weak D call: TRBD1 (7 bases). V shed 7 bases and J shed 4 bases, with 20 bases lying between them. Germline V gene sequence: CDR1 SEHNR, CDR2 FQNEAQ (reference sequence). The CDR3 extends over 16 amino acids. The chain's CDR3 is CASTPGGTENYNEQFF. CDR3 nucleotides: TGTGCCAGCACCCCAGGGGGGACAGAGAATTACAATGAGCAGTTCTTC. Full variable domain (rest looked up from reference TRBV7-9 and TRBJ2-1): DTGVSQNPRHKITKRGQNVTFRCDPISEHNRLYWYRQTLGQGPEFLTYFQNEAQLEKSRLLSDRFSAERPKGSFSTLEIQRTEQGDSAMYLCASTPGGTENYNEQFFGPGTRLTVL.

V is TRBV10-3 and J is TRBJ2-5; tentatively, D is TRBD2 (6 bases). Germline V gene sequence: CDR1 ENHRY, CDR2 SYGVKD. The CDR3 has 14 residues. The V end lost 6 bases, the J end lost 4 bases, and 15 bases lay between the germline ends. CDR3 amino acids: CAIRRDFAGETQYF. The CDR3 coding sequence is TGTGCCATCAGACGGGACTTCGCCGGAGAGACCCAGTACTTC.

The chain is built from TRBV7-9 and TRBJ1-1, with D tentatively TRBD1 (5 bases). V lost 3 bases, J lost 1 base, and 18 bases lay in between. The CDR3 is made up of 17 amino acids. Germline V gene sequence: CDR1 SEHNR, CDR2 FQNEAQ (reference sequence). CDR3 in amino acids: CASSFSGGEFGNTEAFF. DNA of the CDR3: TGTGCCAGCAGCTTCTCCGGGGGGGAATTTGGGAACACTGAAGCTTTCTTT.

The rearrangement joins TRBV5-6 to TRBJ1-5; maybe TRBD1 (5 bases). V lost 0 bases, J lost 3 bases, and 13 bases lay in between. The germline CDR1 and CDR2 sequences are SGHDT and YYEEEE. The CDR3 sequence is 16 residues long. CDR3 sequence: CASSLAGGTYNQPQHF. The CDR3 nucleotides read TGTGCCAGCAGCTTGGCGGGGGGTACCTACAATCAGCCCCAGCATTTT.

The gene calls are TRBV11-2 and TRBJ2-3, with 9 bases that match TRBD2. V dropped 3 bases and J dropped 2; count of bases not matched to a gene: 3. The CDR3 spans 15 residues. Germline V lookup: CDR1 SGHAT, CDR2 FQNNGV. CDR3 loop: CASSFAGGYTDTQYF. The CDR3 DNA reads as TGTGCCAGCAGCTTCGCGGGGGGGTACACAGATACGCAGTATTTT. The complete variable domain, with remaining parts taken from reference TRBV11-2 and TRBJ2-3, reads EAGVAQSPRYKIIEKRQSVAFWCNPISGHATLYWYQQILGQGPKLLIQFQNNGVVDDSQLPKDRFSAERLKGVDSTLKIQPAKLEDSAVYLCASSFAGGYTDTQYFGPGTRLTVL.